This is a list of T cell receptor beta chains from one sample in a study of cytomegalovirus exposure and HLA in healthy donors. Clones were sequenced by immunoSEQ multiplex PCR, and TCRdb holds only the in-frame ones, with some missing. The sample carries fewer than 200,000 clones, approximately 77% recorded once. Sequenced: PBMCs. All receptors come from a young man in good health and CMV-seropositive. CDR3s include the opening cysteine and the closing phenylalanine or tryptophan. Fields, in order: D gene, clone size, J gene, V gene, CDR3 DNA, CDR3 protein. A D gene is named only where the DNA matches it firmly. Rows may omit the clone size; those that give it use once, few, many or a size class.

d_call: TRBD1; clone_size: NA; j_call: TRBJ2-3; v_call: TRBV7-2; cdr3_nt: TGTGCCAGCAGCTTCGACAGGGGGACAGATACGCAGTATTTT; cdr3_aa: CASSFDRGTDTQYF
d_call: TRBD2; clone_size: NA; j_call: TRBJ2-2; v_call: TRBV11-3; cdr3_nt: TGTGCCAGCAGCTTACTAGCGGGGGGGGCCACCGGGGAGCTGTTTTTT; cdr3_aa: CASSLLAGGATGELFF
d_call: NA; clone_size: NA; j_call: TRBJ1-5; v_call: TRBV12-5; cdr3_nt: TGTGCTAGTGGTTTAGGGGAACATCAGCCCCAGCATTTT; cdr3_aa: CASGLGEHQPQHF
d_call: TRBD1; clone_size: once; j_call: TRBJ2-2; v_call: TRBV7-9; cdr3_nt: TGTGCCAGCAGCTTGGAGACAGGGGGCACGGGGGAGCTGTTTTTT; cdr3_aa: CASSLETGGTGELFF
d_call: TRBD2; clone_size: NA; j_call: TRBJ2-5; v_call: TRBV14; cdr3_nt: TGTGCCAGCAGCCCTCCCGCGGGGGGAAGAGGCTCAGAGACCCAGTACTTC; cdr3_aa: CASSPPAGGRGSETQYF
d_call: TRBD1; clone_size: NA; j_call: TRBJ1-1; v_call: TRBV30; cdr3_nt: TGTGCCTGGAGGAATCAGGGGGCGCGGAGGGCTGAAGCTTTCTTT; cdr3_aa: CAWRNQGARRAEAFF
d_call: NA; clone_size: many; j_call: TRBJ2-6; v_call: TRBV25-1; cdr3_nt: TGTGCCAGCAAGCGCTCTGGGGCCAACGTCCTGACTTTC; cdr3_aa: CASKRSGANVLTF
d_call: NA; clone_size: once; j_call: TRBJ1-6; v_call: TRBV2; cdr3_nt: TGTGCCAGCAGGGATCTGACAGTCTCCTATAATTCACCCCTCCACTTT; cdr3_aa: CASRDLTVSYNSPLHF
d_call: NA; clone_size: NA; j_call: TRBJ2-2; v_call: TRBV6-6; cdr3_nt: TGTGCCAGCAGTTACTTAAGGGGGACATTTTCCGGGGAGCTGTTTTTT; cdr3_aa: CASSYLRGTFSGELFF
d_call: NA; clone_size: NA; j_call: TRBJ1-1; v_call: TRBV2; cdr3_nt: TGTGCCAGCACATGGCTGAACACTGAAGCTTTCTTT; cdr3_aa: CASTWLNTEAFF
d_call: TRBD2; clone_size: once; j_call: TRBJ2-1; v_call: TRBV18; cdr3_nt: TGTGCCAGCTCACCAACGGGGGGGTACAATGAGCAGTTCTTC; cdr3_aa: CASSPTGGYNEQFF
d_call: NA; clone_size: NA; j_call: TRBJ1-5; v_call: TRBV5-6; cdr3_nt: TGTGCCAGCAGCTTGGGGGCTCAGGGATCACAGCCCCAGCATTTT; cdr3_aa: CASSLGAQGSQPQHF
d_call: TRBD2; clone_size: NA; j_call: TRBJ2-3; v_call: TRBV2; cdr3_nt: TGTGCCAGCGCTGCGGGTAGGAGCGGGGGGGCTTGGCCTGGCACAGATACGCAGTATTTT; cdr3_aa: CASAAGRSGGAWPGTDTQYF
d_call: TRBD1; clone_size: NA; j_call: TRBJ2-5; v_call: TRBV11-2; cdr3_nt: TGTGCCAGCAGCTCAGGGGGCTTAGAGACCCAGTACTTC; cdr3_aa: CASSSGGLETQYF
d_call: TRBD1; clone_size: once; j_call: TRBJ2-3; v_call: TRBV5-3; cdr3_nt: TGTGCCAGAAGCTTGGTTTTGTGGGGACAGGCTGAGGATACGCAGTATTTT; cdr3_aa: CARSLVLWGQAEDTQYF
d_call: TRBD1; clone_size: once; j_call: TRBJ1-6; v_call: TRBV7-9; cdr3_nt: TGTGCCAGCAGCCCTAGACAGGGATCCAATTCACCCCTCCACTTT; cdr3_aa: CASSPRQGSNSPLHF
d_call: TRBD1; clone_size: NA; j_call: TRBJ2-3; v_call: TRBV12-5; cdr3_nt: TGTGCTAGTGGTTGGGGACAGGGCGCAGATACGCAGTATTTT; cdr3_aa: CASGWGQGADTQYF
d_call: TRBD1; clone_size: few; j_call: TRBJ2-7; v_call: TRBV7-8; cdr3_nt: TGTGCCAGCAACCACGACAGGGTGAGTTTCGGCGAGCAGTACTTC; cdr3_aa: CASNHDRVSFGEQYF
d_call: NA; clone_size: NA; j_call: TRBJ2-2; v_call: TRBV5-8; cdr3_nt: TGTGCCAGCAGCTTGTTCCGGGGTATCGGGGAGCTGTTTTTT; cdr3_aa: CASSLFRGIGELFF
d_call: TRBD1; clone_size: NA; j_call: TRBJ2-7; v_call: TRBV5-1; cdr3_nt: TGCGCCAGCAGCAAAACGACAGGGGGCGGAGAGCAGTACTTC; cdr3_aa: CASSKTTGGGEQYF
d_call: NA; clone_size: once; j_call: TRBJ2-2; v_call: TRBV19; cdr3_nt: TGTGCCAGTAGTATAGATTTTCGCAGGGGCACCGGGGAGCTGTTTTTT; cdr3_aa: CASSIDFRRGTGELFF
d_call: TRBD2; clone_size: NA; j_call: TRBJ2-3; v_call: TRBV7-2; cdr3_nt: TGTGCCAGCAGCCCGGGACTAGCGGGGAGCACAGATACGCAGTATTTT; cdr3_aa: CASSPGLAGSTDTQYF
d_call: TRBD1; clone_size: few; j_call: TRBJ2-7; v_call: TRBV18; cdr3_nt: TGTGCCAGCTCACCCCCTGAGATGGGACAGGGGAGGTACGAGCAGTACTTC; cdr3_aa: CASSPPEMGQGRYEQYF
d_call: NA; clone_size: NA; j_call: TRBJ2-7; v_call: TRBV5-3; cdr3_nt: TGTGCCAGAAGCTTGCACAGGGTTGGTGAGCAGTACTTC; cdr3_aa: CARSLHRVGEQYF
d_call: TRBD1; clone_size: few; j_call: TRBJ1-1; v_call: TRBV4-1; cdr3_nt: TGCGCCAGCAGCCAGCAAGACAGGGTGGGCACTGAAGCTTTCTTT; cdr3_aa: CASSQQDRVGTEAFF
d_call: TRBD1; clone_size: NA; j_call: TRBJ2-3; v_call: TRBV6-1; cdr3_nt: TGTGCCAGCAGTGAGAGGGGGACAGGGGAAGTGGTGAATACGCAGTATTTT; cdr3_aa: CASSERGTGEVVNTQYF
d_call: TRBD2; clone_size: NA; j_call: TRBJ2-5; v_call: TRBV29-1; cdr3_nt: TGCAGCGTGGCCGGACTAGCGGGGGCCCAACCAGGGGAGACCCAGTACTTC; cdr3_aa: CSVAGLAGAQPGETQYF
d_call: NA; clone_size: NA; j_call: TRBJ2-7; v_call: TRBV6-5; cdr3_nt: TGTGCCAGCAGTTACGAGGGGACACCTTCCTACGAGCAGTACTTC; cdr3_aa: CASSYEGTPSYEQYF
d_call: TRBD1; clone_size: NA; j_call: TRBJ2-7; v_call: TRBV4-1; cdr3_nt: TGCGCCAGCAGCCAAGTAGGGGACAGGGTCCGCGAGCAGTACTTC; cdr3_aa: CASSQVGDRVREQYF
d_call: TRBD1; clone_size: NA; j_call: TRBJ1-6; v_call: TRBV6-5; cdr3_nt: TGTGCCAGCAGTTACGACAGGGGTTCACCCCTCCACTTT; cdr3_aa: CASSYDRGSPLHF
d_call: TRBD2; clone_size: NA; j_call: TRBJ2-5; v_call: TRBV6-5; cdr3_nt: TGTGCCAGCAGACGATGGACTAGCGGGGGGGAGACCCAGTACTTC; cdr3_aa: CASRRWTSGGETQYF
d_call: TRBD1; clone_size: once; j_call: TRBJ1-5; v_call: TRBV7-2; cdr3_nt: TGTGCCAGCAGCAAAACAGGGGGCAACCAGCCCCAGCATTTT; cdr3_aa: CASSKTGGNQPQHF
d_call: TRBD1; clone_size: NA; j_call: TRBJ2-7; v_call: TRBV27; cdr3_nt: TGTGCCAGCAGCCCAGACAGGGGGTACGCCTACGAGCAGTACTTC; cdr3_aa: CASSPDRGYAYEQYF
d_call: NA; clone_size: NA; j_call: TRBJ1-1; v_call: TRBV4-1; cdr3_nt: TGCGCCAGCAGCCAAGAAGTCTACTTGAACACTGAAGCTTTCTTT; cdr3_aa: CASSQEVYLNTEAFF
d_call: TRBD1; clone_size: NA; j_call: TRBJ2-7; v_call: TRBV7-9; cdr3_nt: TGTGCCAGCAGCCGCACGGGACAGGGCTACGAGCAGTACTTC; cdr3_aa: CASSRTGQGYEQYF
d_call: NA; clone_size: once; j_call: TRBJ2-7; v_call: TRBV5-6; cdr3_nt: TGTGCCAGCAGCTTGGAACGAGACTACGAGCAGTACTTC; cdr3_aa: CASSLERDYEQYF
d_call: NA; clone_size: NA; j_call: TRBJ2-7; v_call: TRBV6-1; cdr3_nt: TGTGCCAGCAGTGAAGGGTTTCGCCCAGGTACCTACGAGCAGTACTTC; cdr3_aa: CASSEGFRPGTYEQYF
d_call: NA; clone_size: few; j_call: TRBJ2-3; v_call: TRBV29-1; cdr3_nt: TGCAGCGCCCTAGCAAGCACAGATACGCAGTATTTT; cdr3_aa: CSALASTDTQYF
d_call: NA; clone_size: NA; j_call: TRBJ2-2; v_call: TRBV5-8; cdr3_nt: TGTGCCAGCAGCCGCGGGCTGGAGGGGACCGGGGAGCTGTTTTTT; cdr3_aa: CASSRGLEGTGELFF
d_call: TRBD1; clone_size: NA; j_call: TRBJ2-7; v_call: TRBV7-2; cdr3_nt: TGTGCCAGCAGCCAAACAGGGGGGTACGAGCAGTACTTC; cdr3_aa: CASSQTGGYEQYF
d_call: NA; clone_size: once; j_call: TRBJ2-7; v_call: TRBV7-2; cdr3_nt: TGTGCCAGCAGCTTGCCAGGGAGGCCCTACGAGCAGTACTTC; cdr3_aa: CASSLPGRPYEQYF
d_call: TRBD2; clone_size: NA; j_call: TRBJ2-3; v_call: TRBV7-9; cdr3_nt: TGTGCCAGCAGCCCCAGACTAGCGGGGGCCCAGGCCTATACGCAGTATTTT; cdr3_aa: CASSPRLAGAQAYTQYF
d_call: NA; clone_size: few; j_call: TRBJ2-7; v_call: TRBV19; cdr3_nt: TGTGCCAGTAGTTTGGACAGATACGAGCAGTACTTC; cdr3_aa: CASSLDRYEQYF
d_call: NA; clone_size: NA; j_call: TRBJ2-7; v_call: TRBV27; cdr3_nt: TGTGCCAGCAGTTTGCAGGGTTCCCACGAGCAGTACTTC; cdr3_aa: CASSLQGSHEQYF
d_call: NA; clone_size: NA; j_call: TRBJ1-2; v_call: TRBV6-5; cdr3_nt: TGTGCCAGCAGTTACGACAGACACTATGGCTACACCTTC; cdr3_aa: CASSYDRHYGYTF
d_call: TRBD2; clone_size: NA; j_call: TRBJ2-3; v_call: TRBV5-1; cdr3_nt: TGCGCCAGCAGCGTTGGGACTAGCCTCACAGATACGCAGTATTTT; cdr3_aa: CASSVGTSLTDTQYF
d_call: TRBD1; clone_size: NA; j_call: TRBJ2-7; v_call: TRBV19; cdr3_nt: TGTGCCAGTAGTATTGGGACAGGGAGTACCTACGAGCAGTACTTC; cdr3_aa: CASSIGTGSTYEQYF
d_call: TRBD1; clone_size: NA; j_call: TRBJ1-5; v_call: TRBV7-9; cdr3_nt: TGTGCCAGCAGCCTTACAGGGGGTAGCAATCAGCCCCAGCATTTT; cdr3_aa: CASSLTGGSNQPQHF
d_call: NA; clone_size: NA; j_call: TRBJ2-2; v_call: TRBV2; cdr3_nt: TGTGCCAGCAGTCCGGACATAGGAGAGCTGTTTTTT; cdr3_aa: CASSPDIGELFF
d_call: NA; clone_size: NA; j_call: TRBJ1-5; v_call: TRBV27; cdr3_nt: TGTGCCAGCAGTTTGGTTGGGGCCGATCAGCCCCAGCATTTT; cdr3_aa: CASSLVGADQPQHF
d_call: TRBD2; clone_size: few; j_call: TRBJ2-3; v_call: TRBV2; cdr3_nt: TGTGCCAGCAGTATTAGCGGGGGGGCAGATACGCAGTATTTT; cdr3_aa: CASSISGGADTQYF
d_call: NA; clone_size: NA; j_call: TRBJ2-5; v_call: TRBV4-3; cdr3_nt: TGCGCCAGCAGCCAAGATTCTACCCAGACCCAGTACTTC; cdr3_aa: CASSQDSTQTQYF
d_call: TRBD1; clone_size: NA; j_call: TRBJ2-2; v_call: TRBV9; cdr3_nt: TGTGCCAGCAGCGTCTGGACAGGGGACACCGGGGAGCTGTTTTTT; cdr3_aa: CASSVWTGDTGELFF
d_call: NA; clone_size: NA; j_call: TRBJ2-3; v_call: TRBV5-4; cdr3_nt: TGTGCCAGCAGCTCCGGACAAAGCACAGATACGCAGTATTTT; cdr3_aa: CASSSGQSTDTQYF
d_call: NA; clone_size: NA; j_call: TRBJ2-2; v_call: TRBV10-3; cdr3_nt: TGTGCCATCAGAACTAGTACGTCCGGGGAGCTGTTTTTT; cdr3_aa: CAIRTSTSGELFF